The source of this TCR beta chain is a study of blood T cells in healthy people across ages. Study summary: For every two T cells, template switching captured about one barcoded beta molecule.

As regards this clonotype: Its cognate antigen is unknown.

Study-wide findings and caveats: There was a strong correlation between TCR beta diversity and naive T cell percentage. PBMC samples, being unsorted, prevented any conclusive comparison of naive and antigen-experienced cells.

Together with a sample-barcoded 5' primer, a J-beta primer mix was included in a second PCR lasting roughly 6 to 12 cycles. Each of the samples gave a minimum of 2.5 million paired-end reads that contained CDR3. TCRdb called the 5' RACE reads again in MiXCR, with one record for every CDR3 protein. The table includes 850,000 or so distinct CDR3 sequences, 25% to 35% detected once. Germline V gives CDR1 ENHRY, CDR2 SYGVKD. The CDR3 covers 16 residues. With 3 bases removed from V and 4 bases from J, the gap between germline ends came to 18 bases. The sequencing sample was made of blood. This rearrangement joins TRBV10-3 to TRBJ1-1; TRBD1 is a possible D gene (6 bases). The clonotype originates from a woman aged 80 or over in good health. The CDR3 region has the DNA TGTGCCATCAGTGACGGGACAAGGCGAGTGAGCACTGAAGCTTTCTTT. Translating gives CAISDGTRRVSTEAFF.